This entry lists 5 T cell receptor beta chains sequenced from one sample in a study of monozygotic twins with cystic fibrosis. Here immunoSEQ multiplex PCR was the method, and the copy in TCRdb shows in-frame clones only, minus some. The data show about 32,000 clones, more than 85% seen once. Sample: blood. These receptors were taken from a girl aged 2 to 10 with cystic fibrosis.

J is TRBJ1-5 and V is TRBV19, with TRBD1 matching over 8 bases. The ends lost 11 bases at V and 4 bases at J; junction bases unmatched: 10. This CDR3 spans 14 amino acids. Germline loops: CDR1 LNHDA, CDR2 SQIVND (reference sequence). The CDR3 nucleotides are TGTGCCGTTAGTAGGGACAGGATAAATCAGCCCCAGCATTTT. Protein product: CAVSRDRINQPQHF.

This clone showed up just a few times. The chain combines TRBV27 with TRBJ2-2; D unclear. CDR3 length equals 14 residues. V lost 3 bases and J lost 6, with 11 bases in between. Germline V gene data show CDR1 as MNHEY and CDR2 as SMNVEV (reference sequence). Written as DNA, the CDR3 is TGTGCCAGCAGTTTCAGCGAGTCCTCCGGGGAGCTGTTTTTT. Protein product: CASSFSESSGELFF.

The chain carries TRBV5-1 and TRBJ1-1; tentatively, D is TRBD1 (5 bases). The CDR3 is 16 amino acids. Germline V gene sequence: CDR1 SGHRS, CDR2 YFSETQ. V was shortened by 3 bases and J by 1 base, with 16 bases between the two germline ends. This chain's CDR3 is CASSSLRGEWNTEAFF. CDR3 DNA: TGCGCCAGCAGCTCCCTCCGGGGCGAATGGAACACTGAAGCTTTCTTT.

J is TRBJ1-1 and V is TRBV6-5, with a tentative D call TRBD1 (6 bases). V lost 7 bases, J lost 4 bases, and 13 bases lay in between. CDR1 MNHEY and CDR2 SVGAGI come from the germline V gene. The CDR3 totals 13 residues. This chain's CDR3 is CASIKQGLTEAFF. DNA of the CDR3: TGTGCCAGCATAAAACAGGGACTCACTGAAGCTTTCTTT.

This chain connects TRBV9 to TRBJ1-4; 8 bases are shared with TRBD1. Germline CDR1 and CDR2: SGDLS and YYNGEE. The length of the CDR3 is 17 residues. Germline trimming cut 4 bases from V and 2 bases from J; bases unmatched to any gene: 10. CDR3 residues: CASSHTSRGLTNEKLFF. The CDR3 nucleotides read TGTGCCAGCAGCCACACATCCAGGGGGCTGACTAATGAAAAACTGTTTTTT.